Following are 17 T cell receptor beta chains from one sample sequenced in a study of early T cells in non-severe SARS-CoV-2 infection. Using its own MiXCR run on the 5' RACE reads, TCRdb lists one record per CDR3 protein. The sample has 35,000 to 45,000 distinct CDR3 sequences; roughly 6.8% are singletons. Sample: whole blood, taken at baseline. The receptor set was obtained from an adult who was a healthcare worker with PCR-confirmed SARS-CoV-2 infection or an uninfected control (not recorded which).

The chain is built from TRBV6-5 and TRBJ1-1; 8 bases are a match to TRBD1. The germline gives CDR1 MNHEY, CDR2 SVGAGI. This CDR3 is built from 16 residues. V trimming: 6 bases; J trimming: 0 bases; junction bases outside the gene matches: 9. The chain's CDR3 is CASRLRDRRLNTEAFF. The CDR3 DNA reads as TGTGCCAGCAGATTAAGGGACAGGAGATTGAACACTGAAGCTTTCTTT.

This clonotype was observed a handful of times. The V gene is TRBV7-9, the J gene TRBJ1-4; 8 positions match TRBD1. This CDR3 contains 13 residues. CDR1 is SEHNR, CDR2 FQNEAQ, per germline (reference sequence). J lost 8 bases, V lost 3 bases, and 2 bases had no gene match. The CDR3 spells CASSLGDREKLFF. The CDR3 DNA is TGTGCCAGCAGCTTGGGGGACAGGGAAAAACTGTTTTTT.

The chain couples TRBV12-3 or TRBV12-4 to TRBJ2-5; D gene unclear. The CDR3 has 14 residues. V lost 0 bases to trimming and J lost 5 bases, with 10 bases between them. The CDR3 DNA follows: TGTGCCAGCAGTTTAGCGTTGGCCGGTGAGACCCAGTACTTC. This encodes CASSLALAGETQYF.

This clonotype was counted ten times or more. V and J are TRBV19 and TRBJ2-1, with D unclear. V was clipped by 6 bases and J by 3 bases, with 9 bases between them. Germline-derived CDR1 and CDR2 are LNHDA and SQIVND (reference sequence). The CDR3 length is 13 residues. The chain's CDR3 is CASSGRSYNEQFF. DNA of the CDR3: TGTGCCAGTAGCGGACGGAGCTACAATGAGCAGTTCTTC.

This clonotype was counted ten times or more. This sequence joins TRBV6-5 and TRBJ1-3, with 7 nucleotides matching TRBD1. V shed 6 bases, J shed 2 bases, and the junction held 10 bases outside the gene matches. Germline V gene data show CDR1 as MNHEY and CDR2 as SVGAGI. CDR3 length: 16 residues. The chain's CDR3 is CASRRGLGTAGNTIYF. CDR3 nucleotide sequence: TGTGCCAGCAGACGGGGGCTGGGGACAGCTGGAAACACCATATATTTT.

This clonotype appeared many times. The rearrangement joins TRBV10-3 to TRBJ2-7; no reliable D call. Germline CDR1 reads ENHRY; CDR2 reads SYGVKD. The CDR3 has 12 amino acids. V lost 6 bases to trimming and J lost 3 bases, with 9 bases between them. Here the CDR3 DNA reads TGTGCCATCAGCCTACAAAGCTACGAGCAGTACTTC. Encoded protein: CAISLQSYEQYF.

This clonotype was counted ten times or more. The chain is built from TRBV7-2 and TRBJ2-3; 7 nucleotides match TRBD2. This CDR3 is 15 amino acids long. V trimming: 0 bases; J trimming: 2 bases; junction bases outside the gene matches: 2. CDR1 is SGHTA and CDR2 is FQGNSA in the germline V gene. The CDR3 region has the DNA TGTGCCAGCAGCTTAGCGGGAGGGTACACAGATACGCAGTATTTT. Translating it yields CASSLAGGYTDTQYF. The variable domain in full, with the rest retrieved from reference TRBV7-2 and TRBJ2-3, is GAGVSQSPSNKVTEKGKDVELRCDPISGHTALYWYRQSLGQGLEFLIYFQGNSAPDKSGLPSDRFSAERTGGSVSTLTIQRTQQEDSAVYLCASSLAGGYTDTQYFGPGTRLTVL.

Only a few counts were recorded for this clonotype. This chain links TRBV2 with TRBJ1-2; weak D call: TRBD1 (5 bases). The germline V gene encodes CDR1 SNHLY and CDR2 FYNNEI. The V gene lost 2 bases and the J gene lost 8 bases, with 18 bases spanning the gap. The CDR3 runs to 15 residues. Here the CDR3 DNA reads TGTGCCAGCAGTGAATCGACGCGACAGCGATCGGGCTACACCTTC. This codes for CASSESTRQRSGYTF. Drawing the rest from reference TRBV2 and TRBJ1-2, the complete variable domain is EPEVTQTPSHQVTQMGQEVILRCVPISNHLYFYWYRQILGQKVEFLVSFYNNEISEKSEIFDDQFSVERPDGSNFTLKIRSTKLEDSAMYFCASSESTRQRSGYTFGSGTRLTVV.

The chain uses TRBV10-3 and TRBJ2-3, with D hard to call. From germline, CDR1 is ENHRY and CDR2 SYGVKD. Trimming removed 2 bases from V and 4 bases from J, with 10 bases in between. The CDR3 sequence is 14 residues long. The CDR3 nucleotides are TGTGCCATCAGTGAGAGAAGCCAGCCAGATACGCAGTATTTT. Protein: CAISERSQPDTQYF.

This clonotype turned up a few times. The chain combines TRBV7-9 with TRBJ2-1; D is possibly TRBD1 or TRBD2 (5 bases each). Trimming removed 5 bases from V and 5 bases from J, with 16 bases in between. The CDR3 has 15 amino acids. Germline assignment: CDR1 SEHNR and CDR2 FQNEAQ (reference sequence). CDR3 DNA: TGTGCCAGCAGCGCCCCGGGACGCATCGACAATGAGCAGTTCTTC. Translating gives CASSAPGRIDNEQFF.

The chain couples TRBV3-1 to TRBJ2-3, with unresolved D. CDR3 length equals 11 residues. The germline V and J ends were trimmed by 1 base and 6 bases, with 2 bases remaining between them. Looked up from germline, CDR1 is LGHDT and CDR2 is YNNKEL (reference sequence). In nucleotides, the CDR3 is TGTGCCAGCAGCCAAGTCGATACGCAGTATTTT. This encodes CASSQVDTQYF.

This clonotype was detected ten times or more. The chain joins TRBV3-1 to TRBJ2-7; maybe TRBD1 (6 bases). V was cut by 6 bases and J by 3 bases, with 12 bases left in between. This CDR3 has 13 amino acids. Looked up from germline, CDR1 is LGHDT and CDR2 is YNNKEL (reference sequence). The CDR3 DNA reads as TGTGCCAGCAGTCGCCGACAGGACTACGAGCAGTACTTC. It translates to CASSRRQDYEQYF.

This sequence joins TRBV30 and TRBJ1-6; tentative D call: TRBD1 (5 bases). Germline CDR1 is GTSNPN and CDR2 is SVGIG (reference sequence). V lost 6 bases and J lost 0, with 15 bases in between. This CDR3 spans 16 amino acids. CDR3 region: CACLPGTSSYNSPLHF. CDR3 bases: TGTGCCTGCCTCCCGGGGACTAGCTCCTATAATTCACCCCTCCACTTT.

A few counts support this clonotype. The chain uses TRBV6-2 or TRBV6-3 and TRBJ2-7, with a possible D match to TRBD2 (5 bases). Germline V gene data show CDR1 as MNHEY and CDR2 as SVGEGT. The CDR3 loop spans 15 amino acids. Trimming shortened V by 8 bases and J by 0 bases, and 17 bases separated the two germline ends. The CDR3 spells CASHPTLGPSYEQYF. CDR3 bases: TGTGCCAGCCACCCGACACTAGGCCCCTCCTACGAGCAGTACTTC.

Ten or more counts support this clonotype. The rearrangement uses TRBV28 and TRBJ1-5; tentatively, D is TRBD1 (6 bases). V was shortened by 2 bases and J by 3 bases, with 8 bases between the two germline ends. CDR3 length: 14 residues. Germline V lookup: CDR1 MDHEN, CDR2 SYDVKM. The CDR3 protein is CASSLRDINQPQHF. The CDR3 DNA is TGTGCCAGCAGTTTACGGGACATCAATCAGCCCCAGCATTTT.

The J gene is TRBJ2-2, the V gene TRBV7-3; TRBD2 matches at 12 bases. The length of the CDR3 is 19 residues. Unmatched junction bases numbered 8, after V lost 1 base and J lost 2 bases. Per germline, CDR1 SGHTA and CDR2 FQGTGA. This CDR3 reads CASSLRTSGTWGNTGELFF. The DNA for the CDR3 is TGTGCCAGCAGCTTAAGGACTAGCGGGACGTGGGGAAACACCGGGGAGCTGTTTTTT.

This clonotype was detected a few times. The chain is built from TRBV5-1 and TRBJ2-3; D ambiguous. The CDR3 extends over 12 amino acids. The germline V gene encodes CDR1 SGHRS and CDR2 YFSETQ. The V gene lost 4 bases and the J gene lost 5 bases, with 8 bases spanning the gap. The CDR3 loop is CASSEVRDTQYF. CDR3 DNA sequence: TGCGCCAGCAGCGAGGTCAGAGATACGCAGTATTTT.